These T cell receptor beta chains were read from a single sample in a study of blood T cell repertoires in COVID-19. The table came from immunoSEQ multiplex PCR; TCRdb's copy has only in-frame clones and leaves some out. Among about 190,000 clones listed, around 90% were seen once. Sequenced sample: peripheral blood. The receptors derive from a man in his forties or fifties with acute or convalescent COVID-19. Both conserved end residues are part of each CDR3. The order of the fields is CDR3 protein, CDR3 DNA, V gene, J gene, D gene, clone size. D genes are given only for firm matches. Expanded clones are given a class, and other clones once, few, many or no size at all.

CDR3: CASSRGVPGQGTYNSPLHF
DNA: TGTGCCAGTAGTAGGGGCGTCCCGGGACAGGGCACCTATAATTCACCCCTCCACTTT
V: TRBV19
J: TRBJ1-6
D: TRBD1
size: -

CDR3: CASSLDGAGGQETQYF
DNA: TGCGCCAGCAGCTTGGATGGAGCGGGAGGGCAAGAGACCCAGTACTTC
V: TRBV5-1
J: TRBJ2-5
D: TRBD2
size: -

CDR3: CASSPSSGGSDTQYF
DNA: TGTGCCAGCAGCCCTTCTAGCGGGGGATCGGATACGCAGTATTTT
V: TRBV7-2
J: TRBJ2-3
D: TRBD2
size: -

CDR3: CASSPRRDLFAYSGNTIYF
DNA: TGTGCCAGCTCACCACGGAGGGACCTCTTCGCTTACTCTGGAAACACCATATATTTT
V: TRBV18
J: TRBJ1-3
D: -
size: -

CDR3: CATSPNAGLGTLRTGELFF
DNA: TGTGCCACCAGCCCAAACGCGGGACTAGGGACCCTCAGAACCGGGGAGCTGTTTTTT
V: TRBV15
J: TRBJ2-2
D: TRBD2
size: few

CDR3: CASIPGGSGTDTQYF
DNA: TGCGCCAGCATTCCGGGGGGTAGCGGCACAGATACGCAGTATTTT
V: TRBV5-1
J: TRBJ2-3
D: TRBD2
size: -

CDR3: CASSSTVPPWIGELFF
DNA: TGTGCCAGCAGTAGTACAGTCCCCCCATGGATCGGGGAGCTGTTTTTT
V: TRBV28
J: TRBJ2-2
D: -
size: -

CDR3: CASSLAGDTTNYGYTF
DNA: TGCGCCAGCAGCTTGGCCGGGGACACAACTAACTATGGCTACACCTTC
V: TRBV5-1
J: TRBJ1-2
D: -
size: -

CDR3: CASSENPGGAAGNTIYF
DNA: TGTGCCAGCAGCGAAAACCCGGGGGGCGCAGCTGGAAACACCATATATTTT
V: TRBV9
J: TRBJ1-3
D: -
size: -

CDR3: CASGFLLVTDTQYF
DNA: TGTGCCAGTGGGTTTTTGCTAGTCACAGATACGCAGTATTTT
V: TRBV2
J: TRBJ2-3
D: -
size: -

CDR3: CASSPGRFRNEQYF
DNA: TGTGCCAGCAGCCCAGGCAGGTTCCGGAACGAGCAGTACTTC
V: TRBV7-2
J: TRBJ2-7
D: -
size: -

CDR3: CASSLAHVREQYF
DNA: TGTGCCAGCAGCTTAGCGCACGTTCGGGAGCAGTACTTC
V: TRBV7-8
J: TRBJ2-7
D: -
size: -

CDR3: CASSQKRGLSTDTQYF
DNA: TGTGCCAGCAGCCAAAAGCGGGGCTTGAGTACAGATACGCAGTATTTT
V: TRBV7-2
J: TRBJ2-3
D: TRBD2
size: -

CDR3: CASSRPSASSGNTIYF
DNA: TGCGCCAGCAGCCGCCCCAGCGCTAGCTCTGGAAACACCATATATTTT
V: TRBV5-1
J: TRBJ1-3
D: -
size: -

CDR3: CSASKEAFF
DNA: TGCAGTGCTAGTAAAGAGGCTTTCTTT
V: TRBV20-1
J: TRBJ1-1
D: -
size: -

CDR3: CASSARDNSLQETQYF
DNA: TGTGCCAGCAGCGCCCGGGACAATTCGTTACAAGAGACCCAGTACTTC
V: TRBV9
J: TRBJ2-5
D: -
size: -

CDR3: CASSPRQTRNSPLHF
DNA: TGTGCCAGCAGCCCAAGACAGACTCGCAATTCACCCCTCCACTTT
V: TRBV14
J: TRBJ1-6
D: -
size: -

CDR3: CASSQPGQVPPSTNEKLFF
DNA: TGTGCCAGCAGCCAGCCGGGACAGGTTCCTCCATCAACTAATGAAAAACTGTTTTTT
V: TRBV3-1/TRBV3-2
J: TRBJ1-4
D: TRBD1
size: -

CDR3: CASSSSSGANVLTF
DNA: TGTGCCAGCAGCTCTTCCTCTGGGGCCAACGTCCTGACTTTC
V: TRBV5-4
J: TRBJ2-6
D: -
size: many

CDR3: CASTDRRPKWETQYF
DNA: TGTGCCAGCACCGACAGGCGGCCTAAGTGGGAGACCCAGTACTTC
V: TRBV27
J: TRBJ2-5
D: -
size: -

CDR3: CAISEGRQGNQPQHF
DNA: TGTGCCATCAGTGAAGGTAGGCAGGGGAATCAGCCCCAGCATTTT
V: TRBV10-3
J: TRBJ1-5
D: -
size: -

CDR3: CASSPGVAETQYF
DNA: TGTGCCAGCTCACCGGGAGTAGCAGAGACCCAGTACTTC
V: TRBV18
J: TRBJ2-5
D: -
size: -

CDR3: CASSSPPRGEQFF
DNA: TGTGCCAGCAGTTCCCCGCCCCGGGGAGAGCAGTTCTTC
V: TRBV28
J: TRBJ2-1
D: -
size: -

CDR3: CASSKTGEANTIYF
DNA: TGTGCCAGCAGCAAAACAGGGGAGGCGAACACCATATATTTT
V: TRBV7-9
J: TRBJ1-3
D: TRBD1
size: -

CDR3: CASSQSGGEGKNIQYF
DNA: TGTGCCAGCAGCCAGAGCGGGGGGGAGGGCAAAAACATTCAGTACTTC
V: TRBV2
J: TRBJ2-4
D: TRBD2
size: -

CDR3: CASSLSGGNEKLFF
DNA: TGTGCCAGCAGTTTATCAGGGGGTAATGAAAAACTGTTTTTT
V: TRBV28
J: TRBJ1-4
D: TRBD1
size: -

CDR3: CASSGEFISGNTIYF
DNA: TGTGCCAGCTCGGGGGAGTTTATCTCTGGAAACACCATATATTTT
V: TRBV28
J: TRBJ1-3
D: -
size: -

CDR3: CAIGQGDYGYTF
DNA: TGTGCCATCGGACAGGGTGACTATGGCTACACCTTC
V: TRBV10-3
J: TRBJ1-2
D: TRBD1
size: -

CDR3: CASSVEGGLYGYTF
DNA: TGTGCCAGCAGTGTGGAGGGGGGGCTCTATGGCTACACCTTC
V: TRBV2
J: TRBJ1-2
D: -
size: -

CDR3: CASSSWGQGTDTQYF
DNA: TGTGCCAGCAGCTCGTGGGGACAGGGGACAGATACGCAGTATTTT
V: TRBV7-9
J: TRBJ2-3
D: TRBD1
size: -

CDR3: CASTAGGPHEQYF
DNA: TGTGCCAGCACGGCGGGAGGGCCCCACGAGCAGTACTTC
V: TRBV2
J: TRBJ2-7
D: TRBD2
size: -

CDR3: CASSWLSTQSTDTQYF
DNA: TGTGCCAGCAGCTGGCTCTCGACACAGAGCACAGATACGCAGTATTTT
V: TRBV7-6
J: TRBJ2-3
D: -
size: -

CDR3: CASSPRTGDNQPQHF
DNA: TGTGCCAGCAGCCCCCGGACAGGGGACAATCAGCCCCAGCATTTT
V: TRBV7-2
J: TRBJ1-5
D: TRBD1
size: -

CDR3: CASSPPAGNGETQYF
DNA: TGTGCCAGCAGCCCACCGGCGGGGAACGGGGAGACCCAGTACTTC
V: TRBV7-9
J: TRBJ2-5
D: -
size: -

CDR3: CASSPRGQGWTEAFF
DNA: TGTGCCAGCAGTCCGAGGGGACAGGGGTGGACTGAAGCTTTCTTT
V: TRBV27
J: TRBJ1-1
D: TRBD1
size: -

CDR3: CASSFPGANTEAFF
DNA: TGTGCCAGCAGCTTCCCAGGGGCCAACACTGAAGCTTTCTTT
V: TRBV7-9
J: TRBJ1-1
D: -
size: -

CDR3: CASSRTGTGVRTDTQYF
DNA: TGCGCCAGCAGCAGGACCGGGACAGGGGTCCGCACAGATACGCAGTATTTT
V: TRBV5-1
J: TRBJ2-3
D: TRBD1
size: -

CDR3: CASSETVYGLQYF
DNA: TGTGCCAGCAGTGAGACAGTATACGGGTTACAGTACTTC
V: TRBV2
J: TRBJ2-7
D: -
size: -

CDR3: CASSSPSGTTDTQYF
DNA: TGTGCCAGCAGCTCCCCATCCGGGACTACAGATACGCAGTATTTT
V: TRBV7-6
J: TRBJ2-3
D: -
size: once

CDR3: CASSLDSGTLNEQFF
DNA: TGCGCCAGCAGCTTGGATAGCGGGACCTTAAATGAGCAGTTCTTC
V: TRBV5-1
J: TRBJ2-1
D: TRBD2
size: -

CDR3: CASSLMGAGGVETQYF
DNA: TGTGCCAGCAGCTTAATGGGGGCAGGGGGCGTTGAGACCCAGTACTTC
V: TRBV7-2
J: TRBJ2-5
D: TRBD1
size: -

CDR3: CASSTGTSGRVGTQYF
DNA: TGCGCCAGCAGCACCGGGACTAGCGGGAGGGTTGGTACGCAGTATTTT
V: TRBV5-1
J: TRBJ2-3
D: TRBD2
size: -

CDR3: CASSILPGGEQFF
DNA: TGTGCCAGTAGTATCCTCCCGGGAGGTGAGCAGTTCTTC
V: TRBV19
J: TRBJ2-1
D: TRBD2
size: -